This TCR beta chain was identified during a study of T cell repertoires in cytomegalovirus infection. This clonotype came up a few times. The CDR3 covers 15 residues. The V gene lost 2 bases and the J gene lost 1 base, with 12 bases spanning the gap. TCRdb recomputed calls from the reads with MiXCR, one row per CDR3 protein. Of under 850,000 distinct CDR3 sequences detected, 35% to 45% appear once; the ten largest clones hold 2.8%. The TCR was taken from a human donor in good health (CMV status not recorded). Some clones in this sample may be carry-over from other donors' samples. The material sequenced was PBMCs. The chain carries TRBV12-3 or TRBV12-4 and TRBJ2-7; D unclear. CDR3 nucleotide sequence: TGTGCCAGCAGTTTACTGGGTGGTATTTCCTACGAGCAGTACTTC. This codes for CASSLLGGISYEQYF.